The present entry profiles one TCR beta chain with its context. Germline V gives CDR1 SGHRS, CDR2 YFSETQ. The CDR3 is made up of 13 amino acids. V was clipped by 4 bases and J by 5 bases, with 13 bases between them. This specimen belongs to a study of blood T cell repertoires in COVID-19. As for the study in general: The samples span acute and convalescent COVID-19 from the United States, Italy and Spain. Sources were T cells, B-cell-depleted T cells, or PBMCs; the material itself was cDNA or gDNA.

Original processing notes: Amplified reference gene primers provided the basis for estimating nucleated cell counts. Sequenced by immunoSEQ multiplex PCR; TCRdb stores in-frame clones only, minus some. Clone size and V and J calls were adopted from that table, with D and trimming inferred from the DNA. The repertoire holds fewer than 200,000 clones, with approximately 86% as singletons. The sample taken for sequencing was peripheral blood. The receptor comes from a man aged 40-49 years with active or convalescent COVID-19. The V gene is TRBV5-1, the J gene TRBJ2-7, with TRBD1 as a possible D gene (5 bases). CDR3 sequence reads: CASSISGSHEQYF. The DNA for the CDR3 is TGCGCCAGCAGCATATCAGGGTCCCACGAGCAGTACTTC.